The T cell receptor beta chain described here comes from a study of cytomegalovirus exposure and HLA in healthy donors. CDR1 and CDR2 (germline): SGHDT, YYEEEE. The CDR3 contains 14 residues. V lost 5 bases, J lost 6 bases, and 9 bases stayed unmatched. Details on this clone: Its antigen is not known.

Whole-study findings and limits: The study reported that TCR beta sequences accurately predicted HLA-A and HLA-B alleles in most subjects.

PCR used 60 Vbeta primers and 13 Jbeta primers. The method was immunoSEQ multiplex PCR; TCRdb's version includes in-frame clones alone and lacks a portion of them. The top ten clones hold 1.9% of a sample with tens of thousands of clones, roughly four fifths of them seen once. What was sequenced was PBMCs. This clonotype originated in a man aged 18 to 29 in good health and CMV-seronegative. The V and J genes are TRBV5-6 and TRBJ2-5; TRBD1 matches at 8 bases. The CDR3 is CASRPRTGLKTQYF. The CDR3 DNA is TGTGCCAGCAGACCCCGGACAGGGCTGAAGACCCAGTACTTC. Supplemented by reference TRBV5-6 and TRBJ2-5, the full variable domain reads DAGVTQSPTHLIKTRGQQVTLRCSPKSGHDTVSWYQQALGQGPQFIFQYYEEEERQRGNFPDRFSGHQFPNYSSELNVNALLLGDSALYLCASRPRTGLKTQYFGPGTRLLVL.